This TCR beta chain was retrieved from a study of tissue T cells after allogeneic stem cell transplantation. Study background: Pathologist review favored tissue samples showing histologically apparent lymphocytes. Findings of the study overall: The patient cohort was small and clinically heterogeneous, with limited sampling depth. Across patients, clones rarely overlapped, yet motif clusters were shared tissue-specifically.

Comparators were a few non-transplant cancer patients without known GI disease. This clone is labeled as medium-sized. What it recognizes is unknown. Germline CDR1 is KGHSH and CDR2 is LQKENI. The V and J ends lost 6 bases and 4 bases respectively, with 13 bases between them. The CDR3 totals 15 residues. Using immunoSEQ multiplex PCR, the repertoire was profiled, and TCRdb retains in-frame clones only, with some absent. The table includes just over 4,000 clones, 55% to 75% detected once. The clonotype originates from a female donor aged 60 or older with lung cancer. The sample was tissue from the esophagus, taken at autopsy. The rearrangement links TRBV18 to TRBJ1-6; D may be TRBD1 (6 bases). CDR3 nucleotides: TGTGCCAGCTCGGCCCGGGACAATTATAATTCACCCCTCCACTTT. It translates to CASSARDNYNSPLHF.